This T cell receptor beta chain is from a study of tumor-infiltrating lymphocytes in primary liver carcinoma. The input was approximately 500 ng total RNA; TCR beta cDNA was made from it with a constant-region primer. Generation of the TCR beta libraries relied on three nested multiplex PCR rounds using slightly modified ARM-PCR. TRBV1-TRBV30 forward primers paired with a C-beta reverse primer were used in the first two PCR rounds, which ran 9 to 10 cycles each. TCRdb reprocessed the multiplex PCR reads with MiXCR, giving one entry per CDR3 protein. The top ten clones hold 15% to 20% of a sample with roughly 200,000 distinct CDR3 sequences, around four fifths of them seen once. Taking roughly 20-32 mg of unsorted bulk tissue, the authors co-extracted RNA and DNA. The cohort consisted of patients whose primary liver carcinoma was surgically resected. CDR1 is MGHRA, CDR2 YSYEKL, per germline. The CDR3 contains 16 residues.

Comment on this clonotype: The germline gene is not matched at one end of the junction; a read error may be the cause.

The sequencing input was tumor tissue from primary liver carcinoma. The rearrangement links TRBV4-1 to TRBJ2-1, with 7 bases aligning to TRBD1. This TCR was sampled from a man aged 40-50 years with primary liver carcinoma and hepatitis B virus infection. The CDR3 sequence: CASSQDAATGYNEHFF. CDR3 coding DNA: TGCGCCAGCAGTCAAGATGCCGCGACAGGGTACAATGAGCACTTCTTC.